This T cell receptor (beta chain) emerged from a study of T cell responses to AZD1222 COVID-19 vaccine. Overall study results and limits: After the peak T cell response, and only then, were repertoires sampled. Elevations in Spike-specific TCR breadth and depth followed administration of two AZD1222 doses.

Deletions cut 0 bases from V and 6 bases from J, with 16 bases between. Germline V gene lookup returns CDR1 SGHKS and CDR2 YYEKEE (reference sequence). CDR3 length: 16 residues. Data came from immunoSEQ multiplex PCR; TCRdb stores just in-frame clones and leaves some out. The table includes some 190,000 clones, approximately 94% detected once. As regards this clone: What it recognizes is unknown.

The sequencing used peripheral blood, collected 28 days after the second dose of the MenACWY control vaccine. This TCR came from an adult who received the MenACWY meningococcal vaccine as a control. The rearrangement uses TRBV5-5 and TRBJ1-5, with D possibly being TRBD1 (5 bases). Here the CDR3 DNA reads TGTGCCAGCAGCTTGGAATCGCTGGGGCCTATTCAGCCCCAGCATTTT. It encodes CASSLESLGPIQPQHF.